This T cell receptor (beta chain) emerged from a study of blood T cells in healthy people across ages. At the level of the study: Capture by template switching was about one barcoded beta molecule per two T cells.

Details on this clonotype: Germline and junction disagree at one end, which may indicate a read error.

Using a J-beta primer mix together with a sample-barcoded 5' primer, a second PCR was run for roughly 6 to 11 cycles. Each CDR3 protein is one row after TCRdb ran MiXCR on the 5' RACE reads. The data hold under 2,000,000 distinct CDR3 sequences, with about 49% observed a single time. Germline CDR1 SGHTA, CDR2 FQGTGA. This CDR3 is built from 13 residues. This receptor was identified in a woman aged 40 to 50 in good health. The chain joins TRBV7-3 to TRBJ2-3; D is perhaps TRBD2 (5 bases). Sequencing used blood. The CDR3, as DNA: TGTGCCGGCAGCTTGGCGGGCCCAGATACGCAGTATTTT. The encoded protein is CAGSLAGPDTQYF.